This entry lists 26 T cell receptor beta chains sequenced from one sample in a study of T and B cells in COVID-19 patients. TRB rearrangements were amplified by multiplex PCR with BIOMED2 TRB-A/B primers. TCRdb fed the multiplex PCR reads into MiXCR, producing one record per CDR3 protein. Of 8,000 to 8,500 distinct CDR3 sequences detected, around two fifths appear once; the ten largest clones hold about 3.3%. From blood, about 250-550 ng of genomic DNA served as TRB template. Sequencing was done on a sample of blood. These receptors were collected from a human donor who had recovered from COVID-19.

This clonotype has more than one count but fewer than ten. The chain couples TRBV18 to TRBJ2-7, with 7 bases lining up with TRBD2. Germline loops: CDR1 KGHSH, CDR2 LQKENI. Unmatched junction bases numbered 14, after V lost 6 bases and J lost 3 bases. The CDR3 consists of 16 residues. The chain's CDR3 is CASSYALGRGFYEQYF. CDR3 bases: TGTGCCAGCTCTTACGCTTTAGGGCGGGGGTTCTACGAGCAGTACTTC.

This rearrangement joins TRBV6-5 to TRBJ1-1, with 7 bases fitting TRBD1. CDR1 and CDR2 from the germline V gene are MNHEY and SVGAGI. With V trimmed by 2 bases and J by 0 bases, 6 bases remained unmatched. The CDR3 runs to 16 residues. The CDR3 region is CASSYEGQPMNTEAFF. The CDR3 DNA reads TGTGCCAGCAGTTACGAGGGACAGCCCATGAACACTGAAGCTTTCTTT.

This chain links TRBV6-2 or TRBV6-3 with TRBJ2-7; D is unclear. With 8 bases removed from V and 0 bases from J, the gap between germline ends came to 11 bases. Germline CDR1 and CDR2: MNHEY and SVGEGT. There are 13 residues in the CDR3. The CDR3 sequence is CASGASLSYEQYV. Here the CDR3 DNA reads TGTGCCAGCGGAGCTTCCCTCTCCTACGAGCAGTACGTC.

A few counts support this clonotype. The chain couples TRBV6-2 or TRBV6-3 to TRBJ2-7; possible D gene TRBD2, 5 bases. CDR1 is MNHEY and CDR2 is SVGEGT in the germline V gene. The CDR3 spans 15 residues. V lost 0 bases, J lost 6 bases, and 15 bases lay in between. Written as DNA, the CDR3 is TGTGCCAGCAGTTACTCGAGTAGAGGGCAGGCCGAGCAGTACTTC. Amino acids: CASSYSSRGQAEQYF.

This clonotype is large by share. The chain is built from TRBV29-1 and TRBJ2-1, with 7 bases lining up with TRBD2. With V trimmed by 7 bases and J by 6 bases, 3 bases remained unmatched. Per germline, CDR1 SQVTM and CDR2 ANQGSEA. The CDR3 runs to 11 residues. The CDR3 bases are TGCAGCGCAACGGGGGGCAATGAGCAGTTCTTC. This sequence encodes CSATGGNEQFF.

This clonotype was seen only a few times. The chain employs TRBV6-5 and TRBJ1-4; the D is unclear. The CDR3 is 13 amino acids. CDR1 is MNHEY and CDR2 is SVGAGI in the germline V gene. V was clipped by 6 bases and J by 11 bases, with 16 bases between them. Here the CDR3 reads CASRPVGQDKLFF. The CDR3 DNA reads TGTGCCAGCAGACCCGTTGGGCAGGACAAACTGTTTTTT.

This clonotype appeared a single time. The chain has TRBV5-1 and TRBJ2-7; 10 bases line up with TRBD1. V lost 4 bases to trimming and J lost 2 bases; unmatched junction nucleotides: 6. The CDR3 extends over 15 amino acids. Per the germline V gene, CDR1 is SGHRS and CDR2 is YFSETQ. CDR3 region: CASSPTGQGPYEQYF. As DNA, the CDR3 is TGCGCCAGCAGCCCAACGGGACAGGGGCCCTACGAGCAGTACTTC. The full variable domain, in which reference TRBV5-1 and TRBJ2-7 provide the parts outside the CDR3, is KAGVTQTPRYLIKTRGQQVTLSCSPISGHRSVSWYQQTPGQGLQFLFEYFSETQRNKGNFPGRFSGRQFSNSRSEMNVSTLELGDSALYLCASSPTGQGPYEQYFGPGTRLTVT.

The chain uses TRBV6-5 and TRBJ1-6; D perhaps matches TRBD1 (5 bases). V lost 0 bases to trimming and J lost 11 bases, with 8 bases between them. The germline V gene has CDR1 MNHEY and CDR2 SVGAGI. The CDR3 totals 13 residues. CDR3 region: CASSYSEGAPLHF. The CDR3 DNA sequence: TGTGCCAGCAGTTACTCTGAAGGGGCACCCCTCCACTTT.

The rearrangement uses TRBV19 and TRBJ1-1, with D perhaps matching TRBD1 (5 bases). Trimming shortened V by 3 bases and J by 1 base, and 6 bases separated the two germline ends. This CDR3 has 13 residues. Looked up from germline, CDR1 is LNHDA and CDR2 is SQIVND (reference sequence). DNA of the CDR3: TGTGCCAGTAGTATCCAGGGGAACACTGAAGCTTTCTTT. Translated, it gives CASSIQGNTEAFF.

The rearrangement joins TRBV24-1 to TRBJ2-3; the D is unclear. The CDR3 sequence is 13 residues long. Germline lookup yields CDR1 KGHDR and CDR2 SFDVKD. The germline V and J ends were trimmed by 0 bases and 4 bases, with 4 bases remaining between them. The CDR3 nucleotides are TGTGCCACCAGTGATTTGAGGGCAGATACGCAGTATTTT. Translating gives CATSDLRADTQYF.

This clonotype was found a few times. The V gene is TRBV13, the J gene TRBJ2-5; tentatively, D is TRBD2 (5 bases). This CDR3 comprises 13 residues. Looked up from germline, CDR1 is PRHDT and CDR2 is FYEKMQ (reference sequence). Trimming pared 3 bases from V and 5 bases from J, leaving 10 bases between. CDR3 DNA: TGTGCCAGCAGCTTTTCAGTAGCGGAGACCCAGTACTTC. Amino acid sequence: CASSFSVAETQYF. Variable domain in full (rest from reference TRBV13 and TRBJ2-5): AAGVIQSPRHLIKEKRETATLKCYPIPRHDTVYWYQQGPGQDPQFLISFYEKMQSDKGSIPDRFSAQQFSDYHSELNMSSLELGDSALYFCASSFSVAETQYFGPGTRLLVL.

V usage is TRBV6-2 or TRBV6-3 and J usage is TRBJ2-3; D possibly corresponds to TRBD1 (5 bases). V was shortened by 5 bases and J by 2 bases, with 20 bases between the two germline ends. The germline V gene has CDR1 MNHEY and CDR2 SVGEGT. The CDR3 is 17 amino acids. The CDR3: CASSLQGLLASTDTQYF. CDR3 nucleotide sequence: TGTGCCAGCAGTCTGCAGGGTTTGTTGGCCTCCACAGATACGCAGTATTTT.

V and J are TRBV6-4 and TRBJ1-6, with 8 bases matching TRBD1. The end of the DNA aligns better with TRBJ1-1, so the J call may be wrong. This CDR3 comprises 14 residues. Germline CDR1 MRHNA, CDR2 SNTAGT. CDR3 in amino acids: CASSPVGRGLGAFF. The CDR3 DNA is TGTGCCAGCAGCCCAGTTGGCAGGGGGCTAGGAGCTTTCTTT.

The chain employs TRBV5-1 and TRBJ2-1; the D gene is possibly TRBD2 (5 bases). V lost 0 bases and J lost 9, with 13 bases in between. The CDR3 loop spans 14 amino acids. The germline gives CDR1 SGHRS, CDR2 YFSETQ. The CDR3 region is CASSLGELDGEQFF. The DNA for the CDR3 is TGCGCCAGCAGCTTGGGGGAGTTGGACGGTGAGCAGTTCTTC.

The chain has TRBV10-3 and TRBJ2-2; D remains unclear. Trimming removed 3 bases at V and 6 bases at J, with 14 bases between. Germline V CDR1 and CDR2: ENHRY, SYGVKD. This CDR3 is 15 amino acids long. CDR3 amino acids: CAISDWALGPGELFF. The CDR3 DNA is TGTGCCATCAGTGATTGGGCTCTCGGGCCCGGGGAGCTGTTTTTT.

Only a few counts were recorded for this clonotype. CDR3 DNA sequence: TGTGCCTGGAGTATCGGGACAGGGTCCACTGAAGCTTTCTTT. Protein product: CAWSIGTGSTEAFF. The chain couples TRBV30 to TRBJ1-1; 9 positions match TRBD1. Trimming took 2 bases from V and 4 from J; bases not matched to a gene: 5. The CDR3 totals 14 residues. The germline V gene encodes CDR1 GTSNPN and CDR2 SVGIG (reference sequence).

The rearrangement uses TRBV11-3 and TRBJ2-1; 11 bases agree with TRBD1. The CDR3 is made up of 17 amino acids. V lost 1 base and J lost 7; bases outside the gene matches: 9. Looked up from germline, CDR1 is SGHNT and CDR2 is YENEEA. The CDR3: CASSLGSPGQGGNEQFF. The DNA for the CDR3 is TGTGCCAGCAGCTTAGGTTCCCCGGGACAGGGGGGGAATGAGCAGTTCTTC.

This clonotype is medium-sized within its sample. V usage is TRBV19 and J usage is TRBJ2-2; D is undetermined. The V end was cut by 7 bases, the J end by 6 bases, with 12 bases between. The CDR3 extends over 13 amino acids. Germline V lookup: CDR1 LNHDA, CDR2 SQIVND (reference sequence). The CDR3 spells CASTPQIAGELFF. In DNA, the CDR3 is TGTGCCAGTACTCCACAAATAGCCGGGGAGCTGTTTTTT.

The rearrangement uses TRBV6-2 or TRBV6-3 and TRBJ2-3; perhaps TRBD2 as D (5 bases). CDR3 length equals 14 residues. Per the germline V gene, CDR1 is MNHEY and CDR2 is SVGEGT. V was cut by 6 bases and J by 1 base, with 11 bases left in between. CDR3 residues: CASRDFLRTDTQYF. In DNA form, the CDR3 reads TGTGCCAGCAGGGACTTTCTCCGCACAGATACGCAGTATTTT.

Within the sample, this clonotype is medium-sized. This chain joins TRBV5-5 and TRBJ2-1, with D perhaps assigned TRBD1 or TRBD2 (5 bases each). Germline lookup yields CDR1 SGHKS and CDR2 YYEKEE (reference sequence). The CDR3 is 15 amino acids. Trimming shortened V by 4 bases and J by 6 bases, and 17 bases separated the two germline ends. The CDR3 DNA follows: TGTGCCAGCAGCATCGAGGGGTCCCGAGCCAATGAGCAGTTCTTC. Protein: CASSIEGSRANEQFF.

The chain links TRBV6-1 to TRBJ1-1; D unresolved. The germline gives CDR1 MNHNS, CDR2 SASEGT. The length of the CDR3 is 13 residues. Trimming took off 6 bases at V and 9 bases at J, with 17 bases between the two ends. CDR3 in amino acids: CASSQETGIKAFF. CDR3 DNA sequence: TGTGCCAGCAGCCAAGAAACCGGGATCAAAGCTTTCTTT.

This clonotype was picked up a small number of times. V usage is TRBV6-5 and J usage is TRBJ2-7; a possible D gene is TRBD1 (7 bases). The CDR3 loop spans 12 amino acids. Germline CDR1 MNHEY, CDR2 SVGAGI. The CDR3 sequence: CATRTGPYEQYF. The CDR3 nucleotides are TGTGCGACTAGGACAGGTCCCTACGAGCAGTACTTC.

This chain connects TRBV27 to TRBJ1-6; D gene uncertain. In germline, CDR1 is MNHEY, CDR2 SMNVEV (reference sequence). The CDR3 contains 15 residues. Trimming left V 6 bases short and J 6 bases short, with 15 bases between. CDR3 DNA: TGTGCCAGCAGGCTTCACAACGCGGCTAATTCACCCCTCCACTTT. Encoded protein: CASRLHNAANSPLHF.

The gene calls are TRBV5-4 and TRBJ2-1, with unresolved D. V shed 3 bases and J shed 0 bases, with 7 bases lying between them. Germline lookup yields CDR1 SGHNT and CDR2 YYREEE (reference sequence). CDR3 length: 14 residues. The CDR3, as DNA: TGTGCCAGCAGCTCGTTGGGCTCCTACAATGAGCAGTTCTTC. Translated: CASSSLGSYNEQFF. Filled out from reference TRBV5-4 and TRBJ2-1, the complete variable domain reads ETGVTQSPTHLIKTRGQQVTLRCSSQSGHNTVSWYQQALGQGPQFIFQYYREEENGRGNFPPRFSGLQFPNYSSELNVNALELDDSALYLCASSSLGSYNEQFFGPGTRLTVL.

In this sample, this clonotype is medium-sized. The genes are TRBV19 and TRBJ2-1; TRBD2 aligns across 13 bases. CDR3 length equals 18 residues. The V gene's germline CDR1 is LNHDA and CDR2 SQIVND (reference sequence). The DNA of the CDR3 is TGTGCAAGTTCGGAACTAGCGGGGGGGCGGAGCTCCTACAATGAGCAGTTCTTC. It codes for CASSELAGGRSSYNEQFF.

In its sample, this clonotype was seen a few times. V is TRBV7-9 and J is TRBJ2-2; D gene uncertain. V was pared by 5 bases and J by 2 bases, with 18 bases between. Germline V gene data show CDR1 as SEHNR and CDR2 as FQNEAQ (reference sequence). CDR3 size: 17 residues. The CDR3, as DNA: TGTGCCAGCAGCCCCCTCCCCGGGCAGGTCAACACCGGGGAGCTGTTTTTT. The encoded protein is CASSPLPGQVNTGELFF.